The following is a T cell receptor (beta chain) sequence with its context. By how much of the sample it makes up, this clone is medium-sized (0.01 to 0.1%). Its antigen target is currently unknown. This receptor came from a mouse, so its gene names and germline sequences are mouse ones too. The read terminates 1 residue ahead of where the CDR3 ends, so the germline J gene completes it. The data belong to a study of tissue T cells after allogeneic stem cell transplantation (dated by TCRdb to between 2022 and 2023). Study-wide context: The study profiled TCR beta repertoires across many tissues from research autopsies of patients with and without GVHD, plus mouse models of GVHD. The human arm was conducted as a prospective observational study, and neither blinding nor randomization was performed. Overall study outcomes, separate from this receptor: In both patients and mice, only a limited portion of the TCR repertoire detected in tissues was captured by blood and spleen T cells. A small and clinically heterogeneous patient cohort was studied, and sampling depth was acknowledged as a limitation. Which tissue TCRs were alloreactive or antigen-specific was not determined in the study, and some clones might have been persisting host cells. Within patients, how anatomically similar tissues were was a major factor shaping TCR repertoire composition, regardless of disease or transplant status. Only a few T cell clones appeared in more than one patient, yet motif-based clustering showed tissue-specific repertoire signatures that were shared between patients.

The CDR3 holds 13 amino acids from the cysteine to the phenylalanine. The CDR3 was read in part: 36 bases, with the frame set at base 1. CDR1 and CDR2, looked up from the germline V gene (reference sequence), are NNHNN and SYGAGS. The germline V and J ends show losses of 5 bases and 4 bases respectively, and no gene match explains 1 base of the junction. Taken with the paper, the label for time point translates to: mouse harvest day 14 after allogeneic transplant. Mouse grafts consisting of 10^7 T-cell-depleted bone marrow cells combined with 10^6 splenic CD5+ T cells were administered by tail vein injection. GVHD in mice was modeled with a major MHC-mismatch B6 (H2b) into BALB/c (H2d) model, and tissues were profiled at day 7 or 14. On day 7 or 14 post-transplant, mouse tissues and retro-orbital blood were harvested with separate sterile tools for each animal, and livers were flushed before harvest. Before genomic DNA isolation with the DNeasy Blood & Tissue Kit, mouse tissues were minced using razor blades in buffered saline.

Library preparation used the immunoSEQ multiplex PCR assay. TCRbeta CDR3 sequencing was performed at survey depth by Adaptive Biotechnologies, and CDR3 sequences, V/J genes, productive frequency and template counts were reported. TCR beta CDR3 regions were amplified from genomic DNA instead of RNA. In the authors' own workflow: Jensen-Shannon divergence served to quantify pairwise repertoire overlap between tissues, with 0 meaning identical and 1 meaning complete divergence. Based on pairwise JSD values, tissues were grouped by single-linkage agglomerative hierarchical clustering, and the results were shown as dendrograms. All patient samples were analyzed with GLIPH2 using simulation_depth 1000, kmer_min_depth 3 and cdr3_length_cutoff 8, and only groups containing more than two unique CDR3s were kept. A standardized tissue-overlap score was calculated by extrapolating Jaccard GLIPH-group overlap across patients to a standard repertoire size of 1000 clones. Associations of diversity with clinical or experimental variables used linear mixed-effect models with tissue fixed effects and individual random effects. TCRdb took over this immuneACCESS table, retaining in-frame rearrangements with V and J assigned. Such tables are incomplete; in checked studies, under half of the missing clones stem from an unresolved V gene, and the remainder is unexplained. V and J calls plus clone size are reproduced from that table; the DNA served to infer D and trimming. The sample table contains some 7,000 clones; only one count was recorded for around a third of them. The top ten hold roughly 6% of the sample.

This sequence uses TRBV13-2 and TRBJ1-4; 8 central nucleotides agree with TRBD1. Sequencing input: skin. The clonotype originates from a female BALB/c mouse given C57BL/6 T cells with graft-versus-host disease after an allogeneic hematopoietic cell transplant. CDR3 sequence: CASGGQVNERLFF. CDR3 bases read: TGTGCCAGCGGGGGACAGGTCAACGAAAGATTATTT.